This TCR beta chain was retrieved from a study of shared clonotypes between healthy human individuals. Study overall: CD4 naive and memory got three plates each, CD8 naive two, CD8 memory one.

TCRdb's copy holds only in-frame clones and misses some; the assay was immunoSEQ multiplex PCR. This sample has a few million clones, with 80% to 95% found just once. CDR1 and CDR2 from the germline V gene are MNHEY and SMNVEV (reference sequence). CDR3 length: 15 residues. Trimming cost V 3 bases and J 5 bases, with 14 bases left between them. This clone showed up just once. Naive CD8 cells, CD45RO-negative and positively selected for CCR7, excluded terminally differentiated effector memory CD45RA+ cells. This TCR was sampled from a man aged 18 to 29 in good health. Some clones in this sample may be carry-over from other donors' samples. What was sequenced was naive CD8+ T cells from PBMCs. The chain combines TRBV27 with TRBJ1-5, with D perhaps matching TRBD1 (6 bases). In nucleotides, the CDR3 is TGTGCCAGCAGTTTGCAGGGGCTTTTAGATCAGCCCCAGCATTTT. Its protein is CASSLQGLLDQPQHF.